This T cell receptor (beta chain) was sequenced for a study of early T cells in non-severe SARS-CoV-2 infection. This clonotype was detected ten times or more. Via MiXCR, TCRdb re-called the 5' RACE reads, giving one row per CDR3 protein. Of 60,000 to 75,000 distinct CDR3 sequences in the sample, 10% to 12% were seen once. CDR1 and CDR2 (germline): SGHRS, YFSETQ. V lost 0 bases and J lost 3; bases outside the gene matches: 3. This CDR3 comprises 14 residues. The material was whole blood, obtained at baseline. The rearrangement links TRBV5-1 to TRBJ2-7; 7 nucleotides agree with TRBD1. This sequence was found in an adult who was a healthcare worker with PCR-confirmed SARS-CoV-2 infection or an uninfected control (not recorded which). CDR3 in DNA: TGCGCCAGCAGCTTGGTACAGGGGAACTACGAGCAGTACTTC. Translating it yields CASSLVQGNYEQYF.